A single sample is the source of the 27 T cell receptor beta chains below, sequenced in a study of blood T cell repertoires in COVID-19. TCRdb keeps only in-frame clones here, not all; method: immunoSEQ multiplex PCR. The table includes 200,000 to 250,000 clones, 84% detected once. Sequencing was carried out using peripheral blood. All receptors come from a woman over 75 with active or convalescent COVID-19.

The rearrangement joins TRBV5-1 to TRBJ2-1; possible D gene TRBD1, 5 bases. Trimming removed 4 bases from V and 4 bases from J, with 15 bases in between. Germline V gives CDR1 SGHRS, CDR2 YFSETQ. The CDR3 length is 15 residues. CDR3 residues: CASSTDSDVYNEQFF. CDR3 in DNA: TGCGCCAGCAGCACAGACAGTGACGTTTACAATGAGCAGTTCTTC.

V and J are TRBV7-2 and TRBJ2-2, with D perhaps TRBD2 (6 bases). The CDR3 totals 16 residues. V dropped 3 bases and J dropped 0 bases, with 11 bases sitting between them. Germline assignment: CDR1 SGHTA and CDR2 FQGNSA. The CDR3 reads CASSFGSGSNTGELFF. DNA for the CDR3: TGTGCCAGCAGCTTCGGTAGCGGATCGAACACCGGGGAGCTGTTTTTT.

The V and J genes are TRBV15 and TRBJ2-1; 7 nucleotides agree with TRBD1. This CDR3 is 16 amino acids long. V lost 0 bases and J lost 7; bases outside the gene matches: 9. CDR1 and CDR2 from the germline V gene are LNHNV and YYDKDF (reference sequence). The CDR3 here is CATSRDLRQGYNEQFF. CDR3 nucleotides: TGTGCCACCAGCAGAGATCTGAGACAGGGTTATAATGAGCAGTTCTTC.

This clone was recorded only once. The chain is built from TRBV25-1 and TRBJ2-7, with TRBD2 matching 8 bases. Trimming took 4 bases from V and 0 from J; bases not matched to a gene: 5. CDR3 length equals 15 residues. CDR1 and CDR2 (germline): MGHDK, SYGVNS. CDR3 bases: TGTGCCAGCAGTGTCCCCGGGGGGGTCTCCTACGAGCAGTACTTC. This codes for CASSVPGGVSYEQYF.

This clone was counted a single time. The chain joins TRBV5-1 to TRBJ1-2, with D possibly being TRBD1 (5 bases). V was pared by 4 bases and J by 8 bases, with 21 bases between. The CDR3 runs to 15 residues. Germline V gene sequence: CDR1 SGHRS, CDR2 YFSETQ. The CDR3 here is CASSRGTSPGRGYTF. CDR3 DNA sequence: TGCGCCAGCAGCCGCGGGACGTCCCCCGGTAGGGGCTACACCTTC.

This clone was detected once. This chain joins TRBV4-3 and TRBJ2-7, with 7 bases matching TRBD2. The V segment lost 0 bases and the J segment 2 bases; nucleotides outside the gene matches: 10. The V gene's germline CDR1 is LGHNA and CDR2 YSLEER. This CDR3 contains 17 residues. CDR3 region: CASSQDTPSGTAYEQYF. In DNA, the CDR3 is TGCGCCAGCAGCCAAGACACCCCTAGCGGAACCGCCTACGAGCAGTACTTC.

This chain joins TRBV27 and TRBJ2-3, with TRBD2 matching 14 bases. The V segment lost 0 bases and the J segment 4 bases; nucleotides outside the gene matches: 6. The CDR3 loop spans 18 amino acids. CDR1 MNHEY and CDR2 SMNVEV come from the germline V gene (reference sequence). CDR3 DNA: TGTGCCAGCAGTTTATCTCCGGGACTAGCGGGAGAGTCAGATACGCAGTATTTT. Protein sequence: CASSLSPGLAGESDTQYF.

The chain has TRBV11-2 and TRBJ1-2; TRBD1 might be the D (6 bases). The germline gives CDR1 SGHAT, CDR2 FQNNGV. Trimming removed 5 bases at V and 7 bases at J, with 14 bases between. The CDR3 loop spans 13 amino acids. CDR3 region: CASSPTGYTGYTF. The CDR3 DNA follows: TGTGCCAGCAGCCCCACAGGGTATACTGGCTACACCTTC.

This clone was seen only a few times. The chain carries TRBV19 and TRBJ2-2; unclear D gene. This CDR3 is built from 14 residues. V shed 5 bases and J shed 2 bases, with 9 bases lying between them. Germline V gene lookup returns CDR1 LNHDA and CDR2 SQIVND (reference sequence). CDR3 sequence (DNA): TGTGCCAGTAGTGCCAACTTAAACACCGGGGAGCTGTTTTTT. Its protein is CASSANLNTGELFF.

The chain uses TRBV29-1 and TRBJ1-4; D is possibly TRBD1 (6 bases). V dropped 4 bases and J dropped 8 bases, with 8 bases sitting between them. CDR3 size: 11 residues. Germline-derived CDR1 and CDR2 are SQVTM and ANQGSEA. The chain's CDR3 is CSVAGAEKLFF. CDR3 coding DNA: TGCAGCGTTGCAGGGGCCGAAAAACTGTTTTTT.

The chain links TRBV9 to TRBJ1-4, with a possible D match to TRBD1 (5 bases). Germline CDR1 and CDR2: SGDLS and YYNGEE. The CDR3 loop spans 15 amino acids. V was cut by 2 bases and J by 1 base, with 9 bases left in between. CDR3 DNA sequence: TGTGCCAGCAGCGTCCAGGGTCTAACTAATGAAAAACTGTTTTTT. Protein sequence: CASSVQGLTNEKLFF.

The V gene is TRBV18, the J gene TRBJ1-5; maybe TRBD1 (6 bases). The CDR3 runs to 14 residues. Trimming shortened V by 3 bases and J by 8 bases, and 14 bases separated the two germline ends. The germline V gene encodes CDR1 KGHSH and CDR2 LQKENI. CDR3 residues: CASSPYRDDEPQHF. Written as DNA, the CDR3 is TGTGCCAGCTCACCGTACAGGGACGATGAGCCCCAGCATTTT.

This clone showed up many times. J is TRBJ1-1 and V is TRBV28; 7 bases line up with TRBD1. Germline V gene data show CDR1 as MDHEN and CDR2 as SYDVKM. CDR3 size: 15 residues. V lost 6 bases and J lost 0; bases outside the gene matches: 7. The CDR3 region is CASRQGGDVNTEAFF. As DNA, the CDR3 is TGTGCCAGCAGGCAGGGGGGTGATGTGAACACTGAAGCTTTCTTT.

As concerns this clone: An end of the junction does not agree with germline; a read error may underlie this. In nucleotides, the CDR3 is TGTGCTAGCAGCTTAGCGGGTGGGCCTAATGAAAAACTGTTTTTT. It specifies CASSLAGGPNEKLFF. The J gene is TRBJ1-4, the V gene TRBV7-7, with unresolved D. This CDR3 has 15 residues. Germline CDR1 reads SSHAT; CDR2 reads FNYEAQ (reference sequence).

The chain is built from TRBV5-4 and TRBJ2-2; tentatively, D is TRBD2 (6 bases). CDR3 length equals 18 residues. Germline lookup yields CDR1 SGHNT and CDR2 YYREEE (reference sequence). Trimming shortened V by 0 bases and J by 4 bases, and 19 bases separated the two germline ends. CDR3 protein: CASSLAAHRGEGTGELFF. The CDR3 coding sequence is TGTGCCAGCAGCTTGGCGGCCCATCGCGGGGAAGGCACCGGGGAGCTGTTTTTT.

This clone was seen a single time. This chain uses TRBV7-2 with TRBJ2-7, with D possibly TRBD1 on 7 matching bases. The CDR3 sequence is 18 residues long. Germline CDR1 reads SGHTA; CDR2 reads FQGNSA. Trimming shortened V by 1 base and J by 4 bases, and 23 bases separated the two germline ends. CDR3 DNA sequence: TGTGCCAGCAGCTTAGTAGGAGGGACAGCCAATCTTCGGTACGAGCAGTACTTC. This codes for CASSLVGGTANLRYEQYF.

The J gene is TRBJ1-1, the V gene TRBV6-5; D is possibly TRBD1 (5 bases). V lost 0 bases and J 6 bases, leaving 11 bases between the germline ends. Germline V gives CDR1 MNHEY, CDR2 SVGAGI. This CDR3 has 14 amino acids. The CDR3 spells CASSYSSGRSEAFF. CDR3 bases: TGTGCCAGCAGTTACTCGTCAGGGCGTTCTGAAGCTTTCTTT.

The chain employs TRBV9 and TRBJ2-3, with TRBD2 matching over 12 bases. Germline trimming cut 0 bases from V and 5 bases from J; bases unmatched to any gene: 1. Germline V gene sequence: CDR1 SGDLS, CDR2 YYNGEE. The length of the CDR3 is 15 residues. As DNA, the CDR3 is TGTGCCAGCAGCGTAGGGGGACTAGCGGGAGATACGCAGTATTTT. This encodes CASSVGGLAGDTQYF. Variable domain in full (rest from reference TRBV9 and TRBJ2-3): DSGVTQTPKHLITATGQRVTLRCSPRSGDLSVYWYQQSLDQGLQFLIQYYNGEERAKGNILERFSAQQFPDLHSELNLSSLELGDSALYFCASSVGGLAGDTQYFGPGTRLTVL.

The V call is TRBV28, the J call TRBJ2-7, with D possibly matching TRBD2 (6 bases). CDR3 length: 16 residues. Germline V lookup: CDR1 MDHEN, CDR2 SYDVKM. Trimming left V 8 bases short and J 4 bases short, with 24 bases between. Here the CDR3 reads CASGTRGAGRRYEQYF. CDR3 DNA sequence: TGTGCCAGCGGAACCAGAGGGGCAGGGAGGAGGTACGAGCAGTACTTC.

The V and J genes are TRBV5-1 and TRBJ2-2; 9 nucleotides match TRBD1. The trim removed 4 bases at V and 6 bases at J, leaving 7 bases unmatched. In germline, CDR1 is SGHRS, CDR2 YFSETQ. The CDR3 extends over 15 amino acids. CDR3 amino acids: CASSTDRGGAGELFF. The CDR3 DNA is TGCGCCAGCAGCACGGACAGGGGAGGAGCCGGGGAGCTGTTTTTT. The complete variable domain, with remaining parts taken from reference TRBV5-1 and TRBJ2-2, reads KAGVTQTPRYLIKTRGQQVTLSCSPISGHRSVSWYQQTPGQGLQFLFEYFSETQRNKGNFPGRFSGRQFSNSRSEMNVSTLELGDSALYLCASSTDRGGAGELFFGEGSRLTVL.

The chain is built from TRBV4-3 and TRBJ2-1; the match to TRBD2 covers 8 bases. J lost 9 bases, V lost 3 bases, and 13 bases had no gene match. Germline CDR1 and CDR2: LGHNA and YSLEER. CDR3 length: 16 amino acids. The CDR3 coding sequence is TGCGCCAGCAGCCATGCACTACCGGGAGGGGGGGGTGAGCAGTTCTTC. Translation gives CASSHALPGGGGEQFF.

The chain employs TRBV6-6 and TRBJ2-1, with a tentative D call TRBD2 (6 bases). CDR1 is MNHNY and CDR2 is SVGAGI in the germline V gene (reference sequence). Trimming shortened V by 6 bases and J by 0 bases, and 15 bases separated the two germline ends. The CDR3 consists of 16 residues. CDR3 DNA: TGTGCCAGCAGCCCGCCCGGGGGTAGCTCCTACAATGAGCAGTTCTTC. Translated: CASSPPGGSSYNEQFF.

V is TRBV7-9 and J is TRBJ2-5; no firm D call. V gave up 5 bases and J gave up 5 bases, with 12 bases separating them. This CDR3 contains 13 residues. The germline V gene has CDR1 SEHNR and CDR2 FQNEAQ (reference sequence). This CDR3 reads CASSSPGAETQYF. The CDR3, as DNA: TGTGCCAGCAGCAGCCCCGGAGCGGAGACCCAGTACTTC.

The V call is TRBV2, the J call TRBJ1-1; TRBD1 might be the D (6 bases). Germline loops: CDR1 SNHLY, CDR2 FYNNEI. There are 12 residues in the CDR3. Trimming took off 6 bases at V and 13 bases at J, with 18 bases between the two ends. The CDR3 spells CASRPLGDMDFF. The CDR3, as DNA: TGTGCCAGCAGGCCTCTCGGGGACATGGATTTCTTT.

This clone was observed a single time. CDR3 sequence: CASSPGTAKETQYF. The CDR3 DNA sequence: TGTGCCAGCTCACCAGGGACAGCCAAAGAGACCCAGTACTTC. The chain joins TRBV18 to TRBJ2-5; TRBD1 agrees at 7 bases. Germline V gene lookup returns CDR1 KGHSH and CDR2 LQKENI. The CDR3 is 14 amino acids. The trim removed 2 bases at V and 3 bases at J, leaving 3 bases unmatched.

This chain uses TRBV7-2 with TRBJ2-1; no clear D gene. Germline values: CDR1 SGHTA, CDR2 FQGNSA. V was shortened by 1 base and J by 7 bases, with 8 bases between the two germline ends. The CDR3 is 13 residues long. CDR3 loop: CASSLGPWNEQFF. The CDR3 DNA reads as TGTGCCAGCAGCTTAGGGCCGTGGAATGAGCAGTTCTTC.

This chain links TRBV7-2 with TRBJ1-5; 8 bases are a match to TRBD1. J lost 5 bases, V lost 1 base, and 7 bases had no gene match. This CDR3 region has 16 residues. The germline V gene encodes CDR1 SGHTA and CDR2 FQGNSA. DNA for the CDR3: TGTGCCAGCAGCTTAGGAGACAGGGGACGGTATCAGCCCCAGCATTTT. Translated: CASSLGDRGRYQPQHF.